This T cell receptor beta chain originates from a study of blood T cell repertoires in COVID-19. In the authors' methods: Researchers report that nucleated cell counts were estimated from reference gene primer amplification. Sequencing used immunoSEQ multiplex PCR; TCRdb keeps in-frame clones, though not all of them. That table is the source of V, J and clone size, and D and trimming were worked out from the DNA. Here the sample spans about 130,000 clones, 75% to 90% being singletons. CDR3 size: 14 residues. In germline, CDR1 is SGHTA, CDR2 FQGTGA. With 1 base clipped from V and 6 bases from J, the junction kept 4 bases outside the gene matches.

The sample comprised peripheral blood. The chain employs TRBV7-3 and TRBJ2-3; TRBD2 agrees at 7 bases. The clonotype was recovered from a woman aged 45-65 years who had recovered from COVID-19. This chain's CDR3 is CASSLMGGKDTQYF. The CDR3, as DNA: TGTGCCAGCAGCTTAATGGGGGGGAAGGATACGCAGTATTTT.